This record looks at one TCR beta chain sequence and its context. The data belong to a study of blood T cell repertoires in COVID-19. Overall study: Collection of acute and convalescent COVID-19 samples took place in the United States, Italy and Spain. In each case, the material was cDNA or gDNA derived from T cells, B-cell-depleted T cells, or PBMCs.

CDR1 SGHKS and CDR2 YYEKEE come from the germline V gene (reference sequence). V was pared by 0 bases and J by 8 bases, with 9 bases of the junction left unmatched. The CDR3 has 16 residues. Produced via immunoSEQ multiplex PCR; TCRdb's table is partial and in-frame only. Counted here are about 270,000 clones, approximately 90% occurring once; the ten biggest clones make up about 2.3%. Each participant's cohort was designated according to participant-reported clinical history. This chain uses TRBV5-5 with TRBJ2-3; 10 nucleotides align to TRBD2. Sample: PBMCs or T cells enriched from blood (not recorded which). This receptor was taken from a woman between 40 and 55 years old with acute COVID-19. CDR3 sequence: CASSLVLAGAGGTQYF. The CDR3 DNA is TGTGCCAGCAGCTTGGTTCTAGCGGGGGCCGGGGGTACGCAGTATTTT.